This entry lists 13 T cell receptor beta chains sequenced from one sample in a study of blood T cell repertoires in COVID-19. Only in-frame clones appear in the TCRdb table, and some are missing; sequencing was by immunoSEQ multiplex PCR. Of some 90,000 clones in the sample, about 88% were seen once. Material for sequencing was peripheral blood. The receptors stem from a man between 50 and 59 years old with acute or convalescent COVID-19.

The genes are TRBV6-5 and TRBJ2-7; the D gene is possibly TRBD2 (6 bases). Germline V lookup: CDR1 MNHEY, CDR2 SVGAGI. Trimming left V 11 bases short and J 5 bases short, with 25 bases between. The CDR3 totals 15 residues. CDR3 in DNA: TGTGCCGGAGTGGCGGGGCTAGCGAAAACCAACGAGCAGTACGTC. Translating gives CAGVAGLAKTNEQYV.

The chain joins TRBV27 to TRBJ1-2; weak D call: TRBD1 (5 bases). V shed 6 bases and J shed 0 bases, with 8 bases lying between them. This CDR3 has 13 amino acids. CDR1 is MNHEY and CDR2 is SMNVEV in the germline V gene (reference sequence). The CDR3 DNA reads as TGTGCCAGCAGATTGACAGCTAACTATGGCTACACCTTC. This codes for CASRLTANYGYTF.

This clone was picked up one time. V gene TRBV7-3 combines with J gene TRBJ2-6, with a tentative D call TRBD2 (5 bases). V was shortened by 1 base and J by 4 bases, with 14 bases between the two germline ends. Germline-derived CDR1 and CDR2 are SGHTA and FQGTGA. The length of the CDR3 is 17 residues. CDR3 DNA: TGTGCCAGCAGCTTAATTTCTCCGGGGTTAGGGGCCAACGTCCTGACTTTC. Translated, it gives CASSLISPGLGANVLTF.

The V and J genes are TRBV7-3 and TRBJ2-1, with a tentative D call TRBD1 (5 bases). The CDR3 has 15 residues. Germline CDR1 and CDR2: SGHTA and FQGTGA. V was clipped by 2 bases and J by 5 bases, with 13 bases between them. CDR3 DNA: TGTGCCAGCAGCTTATCAGGGTTTCGGAACAATGAGCAGTTCTTC. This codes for CASSLSGFRNNEQFF. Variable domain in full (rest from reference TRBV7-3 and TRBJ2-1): GAGVSQTPSNKVTEKGKYVELRCDPISGHTALYWYRQSLGQGPEFLIYFQGTGAADDSGLPNDRFFAVRPEGSVSTLKIQRTERGDSAVYLCASSLSGFRNNEQFFGPGTRLTVL.

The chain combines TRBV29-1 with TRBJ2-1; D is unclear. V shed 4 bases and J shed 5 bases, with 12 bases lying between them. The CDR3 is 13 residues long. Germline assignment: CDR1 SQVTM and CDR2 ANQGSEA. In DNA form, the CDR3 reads TGCAGCGTTGTTCTACAGTCCCACAATGAGCAGTTCTTC. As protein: CSVVLQSHNEQFF.

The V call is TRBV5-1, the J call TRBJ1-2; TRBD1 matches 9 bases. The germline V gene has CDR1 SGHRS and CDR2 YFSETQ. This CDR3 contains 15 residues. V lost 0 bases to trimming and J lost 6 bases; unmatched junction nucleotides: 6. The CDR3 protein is CASSLGTGVLHGYTF. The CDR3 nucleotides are TGCGCCAGCAGCTTGGGGACAGGGGTATTACATGGCTACACCTTC.

CDR3 sequence reads: CASSIRGTGRSFTDTQYF. In DNA form, the CDR3 reads TGTGCCAGTAGTATAAGGGGTACGGGCAGGAGTTTCACAGATACGCAGTATTTT. The chain has TRBV19 and TRBJ2-3; D is perhaps TRBD1 (5 bases). Looked up from germline, CDR1 is LNHDA and CDR2 is SQIVND (reference sequence). The length of the CDR3 is 18 residues. The germline V and J ends were trimmed by 2 bases and 2 bases, with 20 bases remaining between them.

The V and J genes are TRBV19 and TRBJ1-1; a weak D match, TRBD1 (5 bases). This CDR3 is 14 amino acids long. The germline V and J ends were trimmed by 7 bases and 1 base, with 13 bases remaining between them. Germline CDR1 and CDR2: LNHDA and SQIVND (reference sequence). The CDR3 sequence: CASIGASSNTEAFF. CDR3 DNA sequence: TGTGCCAGTATTGGGGCCTCCTCGAACACTGAAGCTTTCTTT.

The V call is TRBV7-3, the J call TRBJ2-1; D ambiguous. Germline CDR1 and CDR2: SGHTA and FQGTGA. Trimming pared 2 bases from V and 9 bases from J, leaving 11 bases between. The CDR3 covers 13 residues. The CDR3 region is CASSLQDGLEQFF. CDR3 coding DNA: TGTGCCAGCAGCTTACAGGATGGGCTTGAGCAGTTCTTC.

In DNA, the CDR3 is TGTGCCAGCAGTAGCCTGAATGAGCAGTTCTTC. Encoded protein: CASSSLNEQFF. The chain is built from TRBV28 and TRBJ2-1; D is uncertain. Germline CDR1 MDHEN, CDR2 SYDVKM. This CDR3 has 11 amino acids. The V end was cut by 5 bases, the J end by 7 bases, with 6 bases between.

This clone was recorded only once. CDR3: CASSYGAVNSPLHF. CDR3 in DNA: TGTGCCAGCAGTTACGGAGCAGTTAATTCACCCCTCCACTTT. V and J are TRBV6-5 and TRBJ1-6; D is ambiguous. This CDR3 comprises 14 residues. Per germline, CDR1 MNHEY and CDR2 SVGAGI. Deletions cut 2 bases from V and 6 bases from J, with 8 bases between.

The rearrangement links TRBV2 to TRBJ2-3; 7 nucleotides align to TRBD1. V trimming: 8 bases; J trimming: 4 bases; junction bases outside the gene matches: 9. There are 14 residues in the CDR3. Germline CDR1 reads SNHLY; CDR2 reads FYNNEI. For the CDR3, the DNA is TGTGCCAGCCCCGTGAGGGGGCTCGCAGATACGCAGTATTTT. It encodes CASPVRGLADTQYF.

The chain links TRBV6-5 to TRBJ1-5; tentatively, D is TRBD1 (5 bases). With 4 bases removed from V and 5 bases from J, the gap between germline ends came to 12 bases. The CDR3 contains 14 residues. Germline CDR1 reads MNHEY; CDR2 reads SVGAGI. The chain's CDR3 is CASSLQTGDQPQHF. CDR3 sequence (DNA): TGTGCCAGCAGTTTACAAACAGGTGATCAGCCCCAGCATTTT.